This T cell receptor beta chain appears in the sequencing data of a study of cytomegalovirus exposure and HLA in healthy donors. Points from the study as a whole: Highly shared sequence variants in one cluster were likely a sequencing artifact. Upon later analysis, TCR association rates were observed to vary by HLA locus, being highest for DRB1 and lowest for HLA-C. A later analysis linked a missense variant in DCLRE1C to the trimming of TCR beta V and J genes.

This clone was seen a single time. Its antigen is currently unknown. V gave up 3 bases and J gave up 2 bases; unmatched junction bases: 16. The length of the CDR3 is 19 residues. Germline V lookup: CDR1 SGHRS, CDR2 YFSETQ. PCR was performed using 60 Vbeta and 13 Jbeta primers. Method: immunoSEQ multiplex PCR; TCRdb's copy keeps in-frame clones and lacks some. The data show about 150,000 clones, with 79% seen just once and about 4% held by the top ten. This chain links TRBV5-1 with TRBJ2-3; the match to TRBD2 covers 9 bases. The clonotype was recovered from a human donor in good health. The sequenced sample was PBMCs. The CDR3 sequence: CASSSRQPLTSGYTDTQYF. In nucleotides, the CDR3 is TGCGCCAGCAGCTCCCGCCAACCTTTGACTAGCGGCTACACAGATACGCAGTATTTT.